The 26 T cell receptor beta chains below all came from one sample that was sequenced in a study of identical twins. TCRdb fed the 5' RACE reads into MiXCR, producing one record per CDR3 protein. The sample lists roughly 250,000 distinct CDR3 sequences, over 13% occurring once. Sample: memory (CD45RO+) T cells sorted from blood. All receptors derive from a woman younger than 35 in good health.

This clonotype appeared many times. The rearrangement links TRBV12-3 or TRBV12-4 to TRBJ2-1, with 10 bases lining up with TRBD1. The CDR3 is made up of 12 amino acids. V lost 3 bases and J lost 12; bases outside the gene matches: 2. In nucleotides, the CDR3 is TGTGCCAGCAGTTTGACAGGGGGCTGGCAGTTCTTC. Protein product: CASSLTGGWQFF.

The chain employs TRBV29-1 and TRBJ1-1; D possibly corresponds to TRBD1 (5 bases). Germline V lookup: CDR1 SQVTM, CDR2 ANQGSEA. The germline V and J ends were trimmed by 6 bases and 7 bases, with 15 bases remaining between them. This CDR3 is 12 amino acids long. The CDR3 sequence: CSVGPMGGEAFF. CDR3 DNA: TGCAGCGTGGGTCCTATGGGGGGTGAAGCTTTCTTT.

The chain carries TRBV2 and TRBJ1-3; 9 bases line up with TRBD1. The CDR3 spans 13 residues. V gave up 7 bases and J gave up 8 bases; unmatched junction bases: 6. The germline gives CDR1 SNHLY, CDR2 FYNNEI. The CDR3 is CASNGQGIDTIYF. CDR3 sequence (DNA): TGTGCCAGCAATGGACAGGGGATAGACACCATATATTTT.

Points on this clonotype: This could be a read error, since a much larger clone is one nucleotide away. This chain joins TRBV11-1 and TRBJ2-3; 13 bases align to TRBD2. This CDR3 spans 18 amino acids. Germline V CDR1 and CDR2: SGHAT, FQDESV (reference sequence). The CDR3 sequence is CASILGLAGVSIRDTQYF. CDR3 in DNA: TGTGCCAGCATCTTAGGACTAGCGGGAGTCAGTATCCGAGATACGCAGTATTTT.

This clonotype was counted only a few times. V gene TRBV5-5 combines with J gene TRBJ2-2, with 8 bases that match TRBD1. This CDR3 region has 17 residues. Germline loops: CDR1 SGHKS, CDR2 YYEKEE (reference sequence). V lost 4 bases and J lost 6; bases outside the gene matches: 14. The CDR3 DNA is TGTGCCAGCAGCCGGGGACCGGGACAGGCGAATGCCGGGGAGCTGTTTTTT. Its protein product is CASSRGPGQANAGELFF.

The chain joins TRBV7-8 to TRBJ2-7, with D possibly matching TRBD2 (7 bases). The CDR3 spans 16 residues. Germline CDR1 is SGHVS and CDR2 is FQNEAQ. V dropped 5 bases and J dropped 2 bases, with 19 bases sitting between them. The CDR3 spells CASSETRGALTYEQYF. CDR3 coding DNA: TGTGCCAGCAGCGAAACCCGGGGGGCCTTAACCTACGAGCAGTACTTC.

This CDR3 reads CASSLGAGGPGTQYF. The CDR3 coding sequence is TGCGCCAGCAGCTTGGGTGCGGGAGGGCCAGGTACGCAGTATTTT. The V call is TRBV5-1, the J call TRBJ2-3; TRBD2 matches 9 bases. This CDR3 has 15 amino acids. Germline V CDR1 and CDR2: SGHRS, YFSETQ. V was pared by 0 bases and J by 8 bases, with 7 bases of the junction left unmatched.

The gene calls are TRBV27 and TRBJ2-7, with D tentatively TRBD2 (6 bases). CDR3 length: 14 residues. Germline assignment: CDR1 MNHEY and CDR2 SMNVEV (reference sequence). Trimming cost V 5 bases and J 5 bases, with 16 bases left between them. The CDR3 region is CASSGTGTPNEQYF. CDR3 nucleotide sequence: TGTGCCAGCAGTGGGACCGGGACTCCCAACGAGCAGTACTTC.

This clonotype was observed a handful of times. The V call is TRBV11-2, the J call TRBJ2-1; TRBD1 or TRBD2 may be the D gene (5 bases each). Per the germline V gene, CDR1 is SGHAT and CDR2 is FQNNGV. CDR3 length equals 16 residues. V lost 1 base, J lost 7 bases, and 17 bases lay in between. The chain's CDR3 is CASSLVGPQVRNEQFF. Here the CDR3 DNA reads TGTGCCAGCAGCTTAGTGGGACCGCAGGTTAGGAATGAGCAGTTCTTC.

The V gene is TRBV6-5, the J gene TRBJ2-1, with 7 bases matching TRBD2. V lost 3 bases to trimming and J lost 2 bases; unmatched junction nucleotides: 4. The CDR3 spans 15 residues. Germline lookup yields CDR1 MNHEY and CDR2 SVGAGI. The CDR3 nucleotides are TGTGCCAGCAGTTATTCCGGGACTACCTACAATGAGCAGTTCTTC. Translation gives CASSYSGTTYNEQFF.

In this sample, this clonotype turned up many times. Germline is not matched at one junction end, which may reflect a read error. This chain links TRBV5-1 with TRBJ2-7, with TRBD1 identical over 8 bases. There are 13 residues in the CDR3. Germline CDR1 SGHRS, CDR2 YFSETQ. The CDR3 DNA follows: TGTGCCAGCAGCTTAGACAGGGGCTACGAGCAGTACTTC. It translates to CASSLDRGYEQYF.

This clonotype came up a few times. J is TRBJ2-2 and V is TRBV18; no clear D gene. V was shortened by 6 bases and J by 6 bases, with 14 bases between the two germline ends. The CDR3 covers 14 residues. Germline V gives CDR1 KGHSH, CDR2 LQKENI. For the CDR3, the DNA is TGTGCCAGCTCTTCGTCAACTCTCTCCGGGGAGCTGTTTTTT. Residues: CASSSSTLSGELFF.

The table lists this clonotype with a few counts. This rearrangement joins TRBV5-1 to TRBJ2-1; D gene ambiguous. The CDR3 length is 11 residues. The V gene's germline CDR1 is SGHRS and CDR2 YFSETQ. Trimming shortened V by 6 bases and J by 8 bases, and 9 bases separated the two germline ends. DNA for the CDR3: TGCGCCAGCAACCAGGCATATGAGCAGTTCTTC. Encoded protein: CASNQAYEQFF.

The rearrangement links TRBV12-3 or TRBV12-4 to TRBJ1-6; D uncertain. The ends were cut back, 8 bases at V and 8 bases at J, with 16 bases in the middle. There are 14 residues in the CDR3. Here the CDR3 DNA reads TGTGCCAGCTCCCGCCGGGTGGGAGATTCACCCCTCCACTTT. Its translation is CASSRRVGDSPLHF.

CDR3 DNA: TGTGCCAGCAGTTACTTTAGCGGGGCCCTATACAATGAGCAGTTCTTC. Translating gives CASSYFSGALYNEQFF. The chain is built from TRBV6-2 or TRBV6-3 and TRBJ2-1, with TRBD2 matching over 8 bases. V lost 1 base and J lost 4; bases outside the gene matches: 6. There are 16 residues in the CDR3. Germline CDR1 and CDR2: MNHEY and SVGEGT.

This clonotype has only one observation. The CDR3 DNA reads as TGCGCCAGTAGCCCCCTCCGGACTAGCGCCGGGGAGCTGTTTTTT. It is translated as CASSPLRTSAGELFF. The genes are TRBV10-2 and TRBJ2-2, with 9 bases aligning to TRBD2. The CDR3 is 15 amino acids. Germline loops: CDR1 WSHSY, CDR2 SAAADI. Unmatched junction bases numbered 11, after V lost 9 bases and J lost 6 bases.

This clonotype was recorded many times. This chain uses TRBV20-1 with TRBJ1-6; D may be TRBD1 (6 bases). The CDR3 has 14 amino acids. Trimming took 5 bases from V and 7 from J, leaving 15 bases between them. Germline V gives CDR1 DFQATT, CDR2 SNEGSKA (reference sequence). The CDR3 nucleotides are TGCAGTGCTTATGGGGGACACAACAATTCACCCCTCCACTTT. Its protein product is CSAYGGHNNSPLHF.

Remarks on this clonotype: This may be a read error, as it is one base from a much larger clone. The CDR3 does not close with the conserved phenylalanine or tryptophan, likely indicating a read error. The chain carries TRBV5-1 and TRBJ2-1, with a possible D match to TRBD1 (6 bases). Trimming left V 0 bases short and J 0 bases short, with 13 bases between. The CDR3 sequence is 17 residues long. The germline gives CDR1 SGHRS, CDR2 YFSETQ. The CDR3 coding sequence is TGCGCCAGCAGCTTGGGAATTGGGGGCCTCTCCTACAATGAGCAGTTCTAC. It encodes CASSLGIGGLSYNEQFY.

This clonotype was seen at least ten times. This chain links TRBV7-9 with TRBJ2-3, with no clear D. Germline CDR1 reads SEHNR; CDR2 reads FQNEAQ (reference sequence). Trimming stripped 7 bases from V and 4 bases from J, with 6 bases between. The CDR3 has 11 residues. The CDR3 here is CASTSSDTQYF. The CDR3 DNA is TGTGCCAGCACTTCTTCAGATACGCAGTATTTT.

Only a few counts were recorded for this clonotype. CDR3 loop: CSARGLASIQYF. The CDR3 DNA sequence: TGCAGTGCTAGGGGATTAGCAAGCATTCAGTACTTC. V and J are TRBV20-1 and TRBJ2-4; no reliable D call. Per the germline V gene, CDR1 is DFQATT and CDR2 is SNEGSKA (reference sequence). V shed 3 bases and J shed 9 bases, with 12 bases lying between them. CDR3 size: 12 residues.

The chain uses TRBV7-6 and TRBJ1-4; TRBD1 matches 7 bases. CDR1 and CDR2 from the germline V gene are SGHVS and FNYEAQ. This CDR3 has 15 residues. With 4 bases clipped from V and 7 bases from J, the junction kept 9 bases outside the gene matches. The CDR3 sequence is CASSSNRGKGEKLFF. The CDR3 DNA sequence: TGTGCCAGCAGCTCTAACAGGGGCAAAGGTGAAAAACTGTTTTTT. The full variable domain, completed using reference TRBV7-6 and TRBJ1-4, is GAGVSQSPRYKVTKRGQDVALRCDPISGHVSLYWYRQALGQGPEFLTYFNYEAQQDKSGLPNDRFSAERPEGSISTLTIQRTEQRDSAMYRCASSSNRGKGEKLFFGSGTQLSVL.

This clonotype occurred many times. In DNA form, the CDR3 reads TGTGCCAGCCGCTCCCAAGAGACCCAGTACTTC. As protein: CASRSQETQYF. The rearrangement joins TRBV12-3 or TRBV12-4 to TRBJ2-5; D is uncertain. Trimming removed 8 bases at V and 1 base at J, with 5 bases between. This CDR3 has 11 amino acids.

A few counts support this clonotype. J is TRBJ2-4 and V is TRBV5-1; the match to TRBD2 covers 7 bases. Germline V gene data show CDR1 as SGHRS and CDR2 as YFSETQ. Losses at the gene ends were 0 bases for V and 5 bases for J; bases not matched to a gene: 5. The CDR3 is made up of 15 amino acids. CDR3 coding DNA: TGCGCCAGCAGCTTGGCGGGGGGAGGGGAAAACATTCAGTACTTC. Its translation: CASSLAGGGENIQYF.

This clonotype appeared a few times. The CDR3 reads CATSRDRPSVYNEQFF. The CDR3 bases are TGTGCCACCAGCAGAGATAGGCCTAGCGTCTACAATGAGCAGTTCTTC. The V and J genes are TRBV15 and TRBJ2-1; possibly TRBD2 for D (6 bases). CDR1 is LNHNV and CDR2 is YYDKDF in the germline V gene (reference sequence). Trimming stripped 0 bases from V and 3 bases from J, with 12 bases between. The CDR3 length is 16 residues. The complete variable domain, with remaining parts taken from reference TRBV15 and TRBJ2-1, reads DAMVIQNPRYQVTQFGKPVTLSCSQTLNHNVMYWYQQKSSQAPKLLFHYYDKDFNNEADTPDNFQSRRPNTSFCFLDIRSPGLGDTAMYLCATSRDRPSVYNEQFFGPGTRLTVL.

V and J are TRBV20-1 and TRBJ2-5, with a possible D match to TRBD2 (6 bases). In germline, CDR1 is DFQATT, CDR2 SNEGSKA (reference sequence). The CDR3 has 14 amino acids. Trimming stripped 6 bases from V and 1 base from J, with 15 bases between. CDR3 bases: TGCAGTGCCGTCGGGGACTTGCGCCAAGAGACCCAGTACTTC. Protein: CSAVGDLRQETQYF.

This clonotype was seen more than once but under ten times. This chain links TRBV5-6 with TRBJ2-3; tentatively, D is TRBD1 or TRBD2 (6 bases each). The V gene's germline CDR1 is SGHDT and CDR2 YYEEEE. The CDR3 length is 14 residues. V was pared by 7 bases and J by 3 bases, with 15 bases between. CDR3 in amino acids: CASANSGATDTQYF. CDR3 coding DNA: TGTGCCAGCGCTAACTCGGGGGCAACAGATACGCAGTATTTT. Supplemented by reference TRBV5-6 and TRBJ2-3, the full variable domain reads DAGVTQSPTHLIKTRGQQVTLRCSPKSGHDTVSWYQQALGQGPQFIFQYYEEEERQRGNFPDRFSGHQFPNYSSELNVNALLLGDSALYLCASANSGATDTQYFGPGTRLTVL.